This entry features one TCR beta chain sequence. TCRdb used MiXCR to reprocess the multiplex PCR reads, holding one entry per CDR3 protein. The profile shows about 31,000 distinct CDR3 sequences, 63% of them singletons. This sample stems from a study of breast tumors, draining lymph nodes, adjacent tissues. The V gene end was trimmed by 1 base and the J gene end by 1 base; junction bases not matched to a gene: 6. The CDR3 is 18 amino acids. CDR1 and CDR2 (germline): SGHTA, FQGNSA. V is TRBV7-2 and J is TRBJ2-5, with 13 bases fitting TRBD2. The material sequenced was breast tumor tissue. The receptor was derived from a female donor with breast cancer. Some clones in this sample may be carry-over from other donors' samples. CDR3 DNA sequence: TGTGCCAGCAGCTTAGGGCTACTAGCGGGGGGGGCCCAAGAGACCCAGTACTTC. As protein: CASSLGLLAGGAQETQYF. The full variable domain, with the rest looked up from reference TRBV7-2 and TRBJ2-5, is GAGVSQSPSNKVTEKGKDVELRCDPISGHTALYWYRQSLGQGLEFLIYFQGNSAPDKSGLPSDRFSAERTGGSVSTLTIQRTQQEDSAVYLCASSLGLLAGGAQETQYFGPGTRLLVL.